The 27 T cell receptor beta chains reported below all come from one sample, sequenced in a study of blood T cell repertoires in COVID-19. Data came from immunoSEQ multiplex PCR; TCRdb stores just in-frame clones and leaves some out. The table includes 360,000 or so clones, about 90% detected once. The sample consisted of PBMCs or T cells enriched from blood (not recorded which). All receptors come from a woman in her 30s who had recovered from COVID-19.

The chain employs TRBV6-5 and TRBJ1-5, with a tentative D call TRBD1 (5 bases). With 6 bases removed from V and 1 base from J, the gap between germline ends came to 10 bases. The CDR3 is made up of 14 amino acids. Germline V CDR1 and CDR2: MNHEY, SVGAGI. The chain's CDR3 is CASSRTQSNQPQHF. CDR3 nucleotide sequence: TGTGCCAGCAGCCGGACACAGAGCAATCAGCCCCAGCATTTT.

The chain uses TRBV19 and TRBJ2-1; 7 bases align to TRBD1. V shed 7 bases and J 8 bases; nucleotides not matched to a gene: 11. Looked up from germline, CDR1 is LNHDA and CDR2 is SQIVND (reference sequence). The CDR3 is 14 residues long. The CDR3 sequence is CASTLDRDDHEQFF. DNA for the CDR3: TGTGCCAGTACCCTTGACAGGGACGACCATGAGCAGTTCTTC.

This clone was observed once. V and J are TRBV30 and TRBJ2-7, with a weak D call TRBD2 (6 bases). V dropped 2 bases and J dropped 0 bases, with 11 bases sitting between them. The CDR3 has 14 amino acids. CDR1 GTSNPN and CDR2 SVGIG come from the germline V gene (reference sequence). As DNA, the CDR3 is TGTGCCTGGAGTTGGGGACTGATCTCCTACGAGCAGTACTTC. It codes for CAWSWGLISYEQYF. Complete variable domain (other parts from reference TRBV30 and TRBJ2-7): SQTIHQWPATLVQPVGSPLSLECTVEGTSNPNLYWYRQAAGRGLQLLFYSVGIGQISSEVPQNLSASRPQDRQFILSSKKLLLSDSGFYLCAWSWGLISYEQYFGPGTRLTVT.

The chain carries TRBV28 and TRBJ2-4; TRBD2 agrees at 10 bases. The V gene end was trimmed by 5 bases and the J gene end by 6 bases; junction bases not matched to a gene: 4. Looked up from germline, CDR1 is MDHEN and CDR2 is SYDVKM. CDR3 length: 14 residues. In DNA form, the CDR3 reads TGTGCCAGCAGTCAAGGGACTAGCGTAAACATTCAGTACTTC. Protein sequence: CASSQGTSVNIQYF.

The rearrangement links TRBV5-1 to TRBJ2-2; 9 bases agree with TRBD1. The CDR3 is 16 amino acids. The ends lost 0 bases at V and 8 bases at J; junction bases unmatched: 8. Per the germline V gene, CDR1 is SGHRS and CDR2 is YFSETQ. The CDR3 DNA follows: TGCGCCAGCAGCTTGGCCCTGGACAGGGGAAAGGGGGAGCTGTTTTTT. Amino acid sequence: CASSLALDRGKGELFF.

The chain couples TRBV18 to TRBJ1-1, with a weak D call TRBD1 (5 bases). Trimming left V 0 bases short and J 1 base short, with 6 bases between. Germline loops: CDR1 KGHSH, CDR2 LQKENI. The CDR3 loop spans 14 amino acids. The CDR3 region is CASSPPRANTEAFF. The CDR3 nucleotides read TGTGCCAGCTCACCACCCAGGGCGAACACTGAAGCTTTCTTT.

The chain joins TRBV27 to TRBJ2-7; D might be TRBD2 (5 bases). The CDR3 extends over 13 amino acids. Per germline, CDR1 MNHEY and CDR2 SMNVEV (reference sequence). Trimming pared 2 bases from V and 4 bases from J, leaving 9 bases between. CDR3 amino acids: CASSLLGKYEQYF. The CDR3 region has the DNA TGTGCCAGCAGTTTACTCGGGAAATACGAGCAGTACTTC.

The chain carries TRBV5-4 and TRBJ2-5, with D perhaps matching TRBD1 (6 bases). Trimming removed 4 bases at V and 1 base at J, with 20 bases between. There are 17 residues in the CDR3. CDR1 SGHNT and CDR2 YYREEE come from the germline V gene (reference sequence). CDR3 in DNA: TGTGCCAGCAGCGTAACGACCGGGACAACTTTCCAAGAGACCCAGTACTTC. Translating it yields CASSVTTGTTFQETQYF.

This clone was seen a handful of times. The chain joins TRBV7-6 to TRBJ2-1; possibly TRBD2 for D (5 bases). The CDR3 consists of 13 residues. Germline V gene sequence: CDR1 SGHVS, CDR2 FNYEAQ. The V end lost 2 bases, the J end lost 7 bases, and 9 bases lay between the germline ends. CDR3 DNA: TGTGCCAGCAGCTTAAGTTCGGGAAATGAGCAGTTCTTC. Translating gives CASSLSSGNEQFF.

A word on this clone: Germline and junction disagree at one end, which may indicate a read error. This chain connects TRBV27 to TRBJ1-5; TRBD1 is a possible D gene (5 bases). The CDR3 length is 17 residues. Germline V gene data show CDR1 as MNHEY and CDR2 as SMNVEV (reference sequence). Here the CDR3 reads CASCLFGGGFSNQPQHF. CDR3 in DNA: TGTGCCAGCTGTTTATTCGGGGGGGGGTTTAGCAATCAGCCCCAGCATTTT.

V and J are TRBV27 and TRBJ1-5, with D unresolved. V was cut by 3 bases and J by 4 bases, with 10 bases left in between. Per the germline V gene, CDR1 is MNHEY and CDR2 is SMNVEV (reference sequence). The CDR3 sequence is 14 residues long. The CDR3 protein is CASSFVADNQPQHF. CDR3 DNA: TGTGCCAGCAGTTTTGTGGCAGATAATCAGCCCCAGCATTTT.

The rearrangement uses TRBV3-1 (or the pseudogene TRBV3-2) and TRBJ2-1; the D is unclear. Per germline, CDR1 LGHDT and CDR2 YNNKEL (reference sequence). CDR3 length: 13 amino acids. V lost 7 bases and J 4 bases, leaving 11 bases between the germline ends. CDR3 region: CASKAVGYNEQFF. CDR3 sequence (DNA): TGTGCCAGCAAGGCGGTGGGTTACAATGAGCAGTTCTTC.

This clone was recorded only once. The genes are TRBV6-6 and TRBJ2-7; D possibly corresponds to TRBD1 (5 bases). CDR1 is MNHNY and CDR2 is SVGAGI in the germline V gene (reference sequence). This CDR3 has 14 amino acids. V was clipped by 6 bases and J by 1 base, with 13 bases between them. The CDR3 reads CASRDTPDSYEQYF. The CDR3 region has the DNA TGTGCCAGCAGGGACACCCCGGATTCCTACGAGCAGTACTTC.

This CDR3 reads CAWTGGNTEAFF. The CDR3 DNA follows: TGTGCCTGGACCGGTGGGAACACTGAAGCTTTCTTT. The rearrangement joins TRBV30 to TRBJ1-1; D is unresolved. With 4 bases removed from V and 1 base from J, the gap between germline ends came to 7 bases. From germline, CDR1 is GTSNPN and CDR2 SVGIG (reference sequence). This CDR3 has 12 residues.

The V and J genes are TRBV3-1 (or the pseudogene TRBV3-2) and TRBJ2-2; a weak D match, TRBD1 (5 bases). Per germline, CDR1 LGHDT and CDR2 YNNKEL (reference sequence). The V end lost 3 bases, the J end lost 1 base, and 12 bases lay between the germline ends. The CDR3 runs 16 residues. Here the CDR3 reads CASSHAYQGNTGELFF. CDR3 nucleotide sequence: TGTGCCAGCAGCCACGCCTATCAGGGGAACACCGGGGAGCTGTTTTTT.

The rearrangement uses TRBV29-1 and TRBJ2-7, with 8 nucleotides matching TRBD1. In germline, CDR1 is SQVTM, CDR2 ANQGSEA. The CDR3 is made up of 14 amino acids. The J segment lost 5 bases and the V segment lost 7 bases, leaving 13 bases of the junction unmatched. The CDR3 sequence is CSALQTGDGHEQYF. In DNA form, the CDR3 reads TGCAGCGCCCTTCAGACAGGGGACGGCCACGAGCAGTACTTC.

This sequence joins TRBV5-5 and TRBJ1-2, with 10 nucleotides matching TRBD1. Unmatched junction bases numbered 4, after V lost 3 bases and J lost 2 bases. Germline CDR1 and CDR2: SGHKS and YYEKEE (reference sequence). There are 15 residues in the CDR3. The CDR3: CASSSPGQGNYGYTF. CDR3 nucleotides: TGTGCCAGCAGCTCACCGGGACAGGGGAACTATGGCTACACCTTC.

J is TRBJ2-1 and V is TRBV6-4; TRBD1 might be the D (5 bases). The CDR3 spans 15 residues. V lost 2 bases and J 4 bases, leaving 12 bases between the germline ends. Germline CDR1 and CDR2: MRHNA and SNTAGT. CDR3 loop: CASSDRGDSYNEQFF. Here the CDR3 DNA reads TGTGCCAGCAGTGACAGGGGCGATTCGTACAATGAGCAGTTCTTC.

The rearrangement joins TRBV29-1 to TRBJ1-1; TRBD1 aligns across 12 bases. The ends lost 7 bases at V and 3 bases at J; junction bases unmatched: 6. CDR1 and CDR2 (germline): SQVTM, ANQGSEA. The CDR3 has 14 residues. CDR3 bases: TGCAGCGCAGGGACAGGGGGCAGTGACACTGAAGCTTTCTTT. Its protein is CSAGTGGSDTEAFF. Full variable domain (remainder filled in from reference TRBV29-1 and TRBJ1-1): SAVISQKPSRDICQRGTSLTIQCQVDSQVTMMFWYRQQPGQSLTLIATANQGSEATYESGFVIDKFPISRPNLTFSTLTVSNMSPEDSSIYLCSAGTGGSDTEAFFGQGTRLTVV.

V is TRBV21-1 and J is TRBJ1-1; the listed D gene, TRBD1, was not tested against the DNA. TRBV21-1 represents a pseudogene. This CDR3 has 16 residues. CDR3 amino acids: CASSKRPGQENTEAFF. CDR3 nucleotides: TGTGCCAGCAGCAAAAGGCCTGGACAGGAGAACACTGAAGCTTTCTTT.

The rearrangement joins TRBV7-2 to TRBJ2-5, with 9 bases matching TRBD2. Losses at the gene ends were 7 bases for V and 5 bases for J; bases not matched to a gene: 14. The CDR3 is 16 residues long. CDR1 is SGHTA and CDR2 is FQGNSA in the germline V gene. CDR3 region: CASTPRLRGGLETQYF. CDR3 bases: TGTGCCAGCACCCCGAGGCTGCGGGGGGGCCTGGAGACCCAGTACTTC.

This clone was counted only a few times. DNA for the CDR3: TGTGCCAGCAGTCGGAGGGGGCTTTATGGCTACACCTTC. It is translated as CASSRRGLYGYTF. The chain has TRBV12-3 or TRBV12-4 and TRBJ1-2, with TRBD1 matching 7 bases. Trimming at V came to 5 bases and at J to 5 bases, leaving 5 bases not matched to a gene. The CDR3 extends over 13 amino acids.

The CDR3 coding sequence is TGTGCCAGCAGCTTCACATGGGACAGCTATGGCTACACCTTC. Residues: CASSFTWDSYGYTF. The chain recombines TRBV5-5 with TRBJ1-2; 7 nucleotides line up with TRBD1. This CDR3 is 14 amino acids long. The ends lost 2 bases at V and 4 bases at J; junction bases unmatched: 5. CDR1 is SGHKS, CDR2 YYEKEE, per germline (reference sequence).

The CDR3 DNA sequence: TGTGCCAGCAGTTTTCTCCCGACAGATTCCACCGGGGAGCTGTTTTTT. Protein sequence: CASSFLPTDSTGELFF. The J gene is TRBJ2-2, the V gene TRBV28, with D maybe TRBD1 (5 bases). The CDR3 is 16 residues long. Trimming cost V 3 bases and J 4 bases, with 15 bases left between them. Germline lookup yields CDR1 MDHEN and CDR2 SYDVKM.

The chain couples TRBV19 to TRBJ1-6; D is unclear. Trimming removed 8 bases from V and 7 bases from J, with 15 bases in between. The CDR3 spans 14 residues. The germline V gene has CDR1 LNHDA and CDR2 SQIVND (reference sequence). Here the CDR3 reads CASRPQAENSPLHF. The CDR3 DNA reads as TGTGCCAGTCGACCCCAGGCAGAAAATTCACCCCTCCACTTT.

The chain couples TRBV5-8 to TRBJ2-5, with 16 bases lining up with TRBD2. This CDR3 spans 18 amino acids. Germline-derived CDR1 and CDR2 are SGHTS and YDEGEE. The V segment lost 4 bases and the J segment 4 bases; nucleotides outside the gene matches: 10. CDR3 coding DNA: TGTGCCAGCAGCCCGACCCGAGGGACTAGCGGGGGGGCAGAGACCCAGTACTTC. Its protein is CASSPTRGTSGGAETQYF.

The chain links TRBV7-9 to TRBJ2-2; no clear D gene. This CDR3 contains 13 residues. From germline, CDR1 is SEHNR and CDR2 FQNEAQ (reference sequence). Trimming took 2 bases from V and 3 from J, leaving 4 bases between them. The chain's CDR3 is CASSLSYTGELFF. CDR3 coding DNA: TGTGCCAGCAGCTTATCATACACCGGGGAGCTGTTTTTT.